One and the same sample provided the 8 T cell receptor beta chains below, sequenced in a study of tumor-infiltrating lymphocytes in oesophageal squamous cell carcinoma. TCRdb itself ran the reads through MiXCR, one entry per CDR3 protein. The sample lists more than 10,000 distinct CDR3 sequences, roughly 60% occurring once. Sequencing was carried out using blood. All receptors come from a female donor with esophageal squamous cell carcinoma.

With regard to this clonotype: Possible read error: a much larger clone is one base away. This chain connects TRBV7-6 to TRBJ2-3; possible D gene TRBD2, 5 bases. The CDR3 runs to 15 residues. Germline V lookup: CDR1 SGHVS, CDR2 FNYEAQ. Trimming took off 1 base at V and 14 bases at J, with 22 bases between the two ends. The CDR3 reads CASSLGQFSTGELYF. CDR3 coding DNA: TGTGCCAGCAGCTTAGGGCAGTTCAGCACCGGGGAGCTGTATTTT.

By sample fraction, this clonotype is medium-sized (0.01 to 0.1%). The chain is built from TRBV7-3 and TRBJ2-2; TRBD2 aligns across 12 bases. The CDR3 has 15 amino acids. Trimming cost V 2 bases and J 6 bases; bases outside gene matches: 1. Germline lookup yields CDR1 SGHTA and CDR2 FQGTGA. The DNA for the CDR3 is TGTGCCAGCAGCTTACTAGCGGGAGGGCCCGGGGAGCTGTTTTTT. This gives the protein CASSLLAGGPGELFF.

This clonotype is a singleton in its sample. This chain links TRBV7-2 with TRBJ2-3; no firm D call. Germline values: CDR1 SGHTA, CDR2 FQGNSA. The CDR3 is 17 amino acids. V was pared by 1 base and J by 0 bases, with 14 bases between. CDR3 DNA sequence: TGTGCCAGCAGCTTAGGATCCACCCCATCTAGCACAGATACGCAGTATTTT. This encodes CASSLGSTPSSTDTQYF. The complete variable domain, with remaining parts taken from reference TRBV7-2 and TRBJ2-3, reads GAGVSQSPSNKVTEKGKDVELRCDPISGHTALYWYRQSLGQGLEFLIYFQGNSAPDKSGLPSDRFSAERTGGSVSTLTIQRTQQEDSAVYLCASSLGSTPSSTDTQYFGPGTRLTVL.

The chain employs TRBV7-8 and TRBJ2-3, with 9 bases fitting TRBD2. CDR1 and CDR2 from the germline V gene are SGHVS and FQNEAQ. Trimming at V came to 3 bases and at J to 0 bases, leaving 7 bases not matched to a gene. The CDR3 consists of 17 residues. CDR3 sequence reads: CASSLETSGPSTDTQYF. In DNA form, the CDR3 reads TGTGCCAGCAGCTTGGAGACTAGCGGCCCAAGCACAGATACGCAGTATTTT.

The chain couples TRBV12-3 or TRBV12-4 to TRBJ2-3, with D maybe TRBD2 (5 bases). The CDR3 runs to 13 residues. V was pared by 7 bases and J by 4 bases, with 12 bases between. CDR3 loop: CASKRQEADTQYF. The CDR3 nucleotides are TGTGCCAGCAAACGCCAGGAGGCAGATACGCAGTATTTT.

The chain uses TRBV9 and TRBJ2-4; the match to TRBD2 covers 11 bases. The J call may be faulty, since TRBJ2-7 better matches the DNA end. CDR3 length: 14 residues. Germline V gene sequence: CDR1 SGDLS, CDR2 YYNGEE. This chain's CDR3 is CASSGLAGRYEQYF. As DNA, the CDR3 is TGTGCCAGCAGCGGACTAGCGGGACGGTACGAGCAGTACTTC.

This chain uses TRBV7-8 with TRBJ2-5; 7 bases align to TRBD2. Near its end, the DNA agrees better with TRBJ2-1, so the J call may be wrong. This CDR3 comprises 13 residues. Germline CDR1 is SGHVS and CDR2 is FQNEAQ. The CDR3 nucleotides read TGTGCCAGCAGCGTCCGACTAGCTAATGAGCAGTTCTTC. It specifies CASSVRLANEQFF.

The V and J genes are TRBV6-5 and TRBJ2-5; tentatively, D is TRBD1 (5 bases). The J call may be mistaken, given a closer DNA end match to TRBJ2-7. Per germline, CDR1 MNHEY and CDR2 SVGAGI. The CDR3 is 14 residues long. The CDR3 nucleotides are TGTGCCACCCAAGGCCGAGGCAGGGCTTACGAGCAGTACTTC. Amino acid sequence: CATQGRGRAYEQYF.